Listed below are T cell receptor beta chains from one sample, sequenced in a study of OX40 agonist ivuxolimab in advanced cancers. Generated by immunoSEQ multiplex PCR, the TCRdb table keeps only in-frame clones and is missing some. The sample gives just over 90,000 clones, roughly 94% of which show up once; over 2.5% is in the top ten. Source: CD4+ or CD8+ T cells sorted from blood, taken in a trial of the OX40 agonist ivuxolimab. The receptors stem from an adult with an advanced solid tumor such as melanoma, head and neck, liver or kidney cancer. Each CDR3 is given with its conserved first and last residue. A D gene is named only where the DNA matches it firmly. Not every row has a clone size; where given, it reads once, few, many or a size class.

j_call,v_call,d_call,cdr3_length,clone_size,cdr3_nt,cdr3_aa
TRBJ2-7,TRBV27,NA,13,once,TGTGCCAGCAGCGGGGGCCCCTACTACGAGCAGTACTTC,CASSGGPYYEQYF
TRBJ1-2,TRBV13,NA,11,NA,TGTGCCAGCTCTTACGGGGGTGGCTACACCTTC,CASSYGGGYTF
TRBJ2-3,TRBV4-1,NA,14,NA,TGCGCCAGCAGCCAAGAGCCACAGGGCCTTACGCAGTATTTT,CASSQEPQGLTQYF
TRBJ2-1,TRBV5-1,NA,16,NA,TGCGCCAGCAGCCACCTAAGGGACATCCCCCACAATGAGCAGTTCTTC,CASSHLRDIPHNEQFF
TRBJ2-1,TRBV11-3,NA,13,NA,TGTGCCAGCAGCTTAGGGCCCTATAATGAGCAGTTCTTC,CASSLGPYNEQFF
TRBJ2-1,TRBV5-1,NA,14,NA,TGCGCCAGCAGCTGGGCGGACTGGGAAAATGAGCAGTTCTTC,CASSWADWENEQFF
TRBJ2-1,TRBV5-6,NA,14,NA,TGTGCCAGCAGCTACGGACGTTCCTACAATGAGCAGTTCTTC,CASSYGRSYNEQFF
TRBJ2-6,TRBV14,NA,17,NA,TGTGCCAGCAGCCATCGCAGGGGAAGCTCTGGGGCCAACGTCCTGACTTTC,CASSHRRGSSGANVLTF
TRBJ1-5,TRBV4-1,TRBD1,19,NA,TGCGCCAGCAGCCAAGTTCCGCTAATCTCAGGGGGCGGGGATCAGCCCCAGCATTTT,CASSQVPLISGGGDQPQHF
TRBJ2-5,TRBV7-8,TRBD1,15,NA,TGTGCCAGCAGCTTGTACAGGGGGGACCAAGAGACCCAGTACTTC,CASSLYRGDQETQYF